This T cell receptor beta chain comes out of a study of identifying expanded T cells in peripheral blood. Findings and limits, study-wide: Differentially abundant clones: roughly 1.2 between replicates, around 16 at approximately 14 days, 19 to 20 at four. Across healthy donors, higher total template counts meant significantly greater roughly 2-week count variance.

Trimming pared 3 bases from V and 0 bases from J, leaving 14 bases between. Germline CDR1 LNHDA, CDR2 SQIVND (reference sequence). The CDR3 is 16 residues long. Assay used: immunoSEQ multiplex PCR; TCRdb lists only in-frame clones, some missing. The sample includes 100,000 or so clones, roughly nine tenths of them seen just once. On this clone: The target antigen is unknown.

Collection occurred without any documented infections or immune events in donors. The chain combines TRBV19 with TRBJ1-2, with a possible D match to TRBD1 (5 bases). The sequence was collected from a person aged 18-70 years in good health. Sequences were obtained from blood. The CDR3 nucleotides are TGTGCCAGTAGTATGGCAGGGACCCCAGCTAACTATGGCTACACCTTC. Its protein product is CASSMAGTPANYGYTF.